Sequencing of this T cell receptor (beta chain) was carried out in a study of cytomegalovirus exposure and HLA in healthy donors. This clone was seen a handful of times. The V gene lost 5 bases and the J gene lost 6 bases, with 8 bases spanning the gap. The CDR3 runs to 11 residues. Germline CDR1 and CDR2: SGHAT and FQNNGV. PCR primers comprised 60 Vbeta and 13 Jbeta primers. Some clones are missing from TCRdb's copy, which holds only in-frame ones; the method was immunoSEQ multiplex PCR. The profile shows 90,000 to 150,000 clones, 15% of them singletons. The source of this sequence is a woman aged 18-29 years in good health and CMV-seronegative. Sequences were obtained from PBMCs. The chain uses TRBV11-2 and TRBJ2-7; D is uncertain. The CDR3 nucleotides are TGTGCCAGCAGCGGAGCCTCCGAGCAGTACTTC. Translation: CASSGASEQYF.